One sample yielded the 13 T cell receptor beta chains listed below, sequenced in a study of blood T cells in healthy people across ages. Primers used in a second PCR of roughly 6 to 12 cycles were a sample-barcoded 5' primer and a J-beta primer mix. TCRdb ran MiXCR on the 5' RACE reads and lists one entry per CDR3 protein. The sample includes fewer than 650,000 distinct CDR3 sequences, over 25% of them seen just once. The same data also went into a second study, on T cells of mothers and their children.

The sequencing sample was made of blood. The receptors were sampled from a boy between 2 and 15 years old in good health.

Ten or more counts support this clonotype. The chain joins TRBV11-2 to TRBJ2-5; D unclear. Trimming removed 3 bases from V and 1 base from J, with 9 bases in between. The CDR3 runs 14 residues. Germline loops: CDR1 SGHAT, CDR2 FQNNGV. CDR3 nucleotides: TGTGCCAGCAGCTTTATGGCTTTCCAAGAGACCCAGTACTTC. Translated: CASSFMAFQETQYF.

This clonotype showed up many times. The rearrangement links TRBV29-1 to TRBJ2-6; D is undetermined. Trimming took 7 bases from V and 0 from J, leaving 10 bases between them. This CDR3 spans 14 amino acids. From germline, CDR1 is SQVTM and CDR2 ANQGSEA. DNA for the CDR3: TGCAGCGCCTCGGTCTCCTCTGGGGCCAACGTCCTGACTTTC. It encodes CSASVSSGANVLTF. Full variable domain (outside the CDR3, taken from reference TRBV29-1 and TRBJ2-6): SAVISQKPSRDICQRGTSLTIQCQVDSQVTMMFWYRQQPGQSLTLIATANQGSEATYESGFVIDKFPISRPNLTFSTLTVSNMSPEDSSIYLCSASVSSGANVLTFGAGSRLTVL.

This clonotype was detected a few times. This chain uses TRBV11-2 with TRBJ1-1; perhaps TRBD1 as D (6 bases). The CDR3 sequence is 15 residues long. Germline V gene sequence: CDR1 SGHAT, CDR2 FQNNGV. V was shortened by 6 bases and J by 1 base, with 15 bases between the two germline ends. Here the CDR3 DNA reads TGTGCCAGCAGAGAAACAGGGTACGGGAACACTGAAGCTTTCTTT. It yields the protein CASRETGYGNTEAFF.

Comment on this clonotype: At one end, the junction sequence differs from germline, possibly due to a read error. This rearrangement joins TRBV11-2 to TRBJ2-1; the match to TRBD2 covers 8 bases. The J call may not be correct, given that the DNA end is closer to TRBJ2-7. The CDR3 runs 14 residues. CDR1 and CDR2 (germline): SGHAT, FQNNGV. CDR3 region: CAGSSSSGTYEQYF. CDR3 coding DNA: TGTGCCGGCAGCTCCAGTAGCGGGACCTACGAGCAGTACTTC.

This clonotype was recorded only once. V is TRBV5-1 and J is TRBJ1-6, with TRBD1 as a possible D gene (6 bases). The CDR3 spans 15 residues. The germline V and J ends were trimmed by 0 bases and 8 bases, with 12 bases remaining between them. Per the germline V gene, CDR1 is SGHRS and CDR2 is YFSETQ. CDR3 DNA: TGCGCCAGCAGCTTGGATCCAGGGGAGCATTCACCCCTCCACTTT. Residues: CASSLDPGEHSPLHF.

The CDR3 bases are TGTGCCAGCAGTTTAACAGGGTTCACAGGAAACACTGAAGCTTTCTTT. This translates into CASSLTGFTGNTEAFF. The J gene is TRBJ1-1, the V gene TRBV28; D might be TRBD1 (6 bases). Per the germline V gene, CDR1 is MDHEN and CDR2 is SYDVKM. The ends were cut back, 2 bases at V and 2 bases at J, with 15 bases in the middle. The CDR3 is 16 amino acids.

There are a few counts of this clonotype. The chain uses TRBV10-2 and TRBJ2-7; TRBD1 or TRBD2 may be the D gene (6 bases each). The germline V and J ends were trimmed by 2 bases and 6 bases, with 8 bases remaining between them. This CDR3 comprises 12 residues. Germline V lookup: CDR1 WSHSY, CDR2 SAAADI. CDR3 in DNA: TGCGCCAGCAGTGAGGGGGGGCCCGAGCAGTACTTC. This codes for CASSEGGPEQYF.

This clonotype has just a few counts. The chain couples TRBV28 to TRBJ2-7; D possibly uses TRBD1 or TRBD2 (5 bases each). The CDR3 is made up of 15 amino acids. Germline CDR1 is MDHEN and CDR2 is SYDVKM. Trimming took off 3 bases at V and 6 bases at J, with 18 bases between the two ends. The CDR3 spells CASSFRWRQRGEQYF. The CDR3 nucleotides read TGTGCCAGCAGTTTTAGGTGGAGGCAGAGGGGCGAGCAGTACTTC.

CDR3 nucleotide sequence: TGTGCCAGCAGCGTAGCTGGGCAGTTAAGTTATGGCTACACCTTC. It is translated as CASSVAGQLSYGYTF. The rearrangement links TRBV9 to TRBJ1-2; the D is unclear. The CDR3 consists of 15 residues. V shed 0 bases and J shed 5 bases, with 14 bases lying between them. CDR1 SGDLS and CDR2 YYNGEE come from the germline V gene. The complete variable domain, with remaining parts taken from reference TRBV9 and TRBJ1-2, reads DSGVTQTPKHLITATGQRVTLRCSPRSGDLSVYWYQQSLDQGLQFLIQYYNGEERAKGNILERFSAQQFPDLHSELNLSSLELGDSALYFCASSVAGQLSYGYTFGSGTRLTVV.

This clonotype was detected a few times. The rearrangement links TRBV29-1 to TRBJ2-5; D remains unclear. Germline V gene data show CDR1 as SQVTM and CDR2 as ANQGSEA. V lost 4 bases and J lost 5, with 17 bases in between. CDR3 size: 14 residues. The CDR3 reads CSVVGRVTVETQYF. CDR3 coding DNA: TGCAGCGTTGTCGGCCGGGTAACAGTGGAGACCCAGTACTTC.

This clonotype has a handful of counts. V usage is TRBV12-3 or TRBV12-4 and J usage is TRBJ2-7, with 9 bases lining up with TRBD2. The CDR3 is 15 amino acids. Unmatched junction bases numbered 8, after V lost 2 bases and J lost 6 bases. CDR3 residues: CASSLFGGGASEQYF. CDR3 sequence (DNA): TGTGCCAGCAGTTTATTTGGCGGGGGGGCCTCCGAGCAGTACTTC.

Comment on this clonotype: Germline and junction disagree at one end, which may indicate a read error. This chain connects TRBV4-3 to TRBJ2-6; 10 bases are a match to TRBD2. The germline CDR1 and CDR2 sequences are LGHNA and YSLEER. This CDR3 is 18 amino acids long. CDR3 nucleotide sequence: TGCGCCAGCAGCAAAGATGCGCCTAGCGGGAGTAGGGCCAACGTCCTGACTTTC. Translating it yields CASSKDAPSGSRANVLTF.

This clonotype was recorded a few times. The chain links TRBV7-3 to TRBJ2-3; 8 bases are a match to TRBD2. Trimming removed 2 bases from V and 4 bases from J; junction bases left unmatched: 11. Germline values: CDR1 SGHTA, CDR2 FQGTGA. The CDR3 has 17 residues. CDR3 bases: TGTGCCAGCAGCTTATTCCAAGCGGGGGCGACCTCAGATACGCAGTATTTT. It encodes CASSLFQAGATSDTQYF.